Listed here are 13 T cell receptor beta chains from one sample, sequenced in a study of T cell changes during pregnancy in multiple sclerosis. TCRdb's copy holds only in-frame clones and misses some; the assay was immunoSEQ multiplex PCR. The data show tens of thousands of clones, roughly 92% seen once. Material: peripheral blood, obtained in the second trimester of pregnancy. These receptors were collected from a female donor with multiple sclerosis, enrolled in a pregnancy study.

The CDR3 coding sequence is TGTGCCAGCAGCTTAACTGGTAGCGGAAGATACAATGAGCAGTTCTTC. Translating gives CASSLTGSGRYNEQFF. The chain recombines TRBV7-2 with TRBJ2-1; the D gene is possibly TRBD2 (6 bases). V was clipped by 2 bases and J by 4 bases, with 15 bases between them. In germline, CDR1 is SGHTA, CDR2 FQGNSA. There are 16 residues in the CDR3.

This chain links TRBV2 with TRBJ2-7; no clear D gene. V gave up 7 bases and J gave up 0 bases, with 10 bases separating them. The length of the CDR3 is 13 residues. The germline V gene encodes CDR1 SNHLY and CDR2 FYNNEI. CDR3 in amino acids: CASNRQVSYEQYF. DNA of the CDR3: TGTGCCAGCAACCGGCAGGTCTCCTACGAGCAGTACTTC.

The rearrangement uses TRBV7-9 and TRBJ1-1, with D hard to call. Germline V CDR1 and CDR2: SEHNR, FQNEAQ (reference sequence). Deletions cut 5 bases from V and 8 bases from J, with 21 bases between. CDR3 size: 15 residues. Written as DNA, the CDR3 is TGTGCCAGCAGCGTCGAAATGGTGTCGCGGCCCGAAGCTTTCTTT. Its protein product is CASSVEMVSRPEAFF. Using reference TRBV7-9 and TRBJ1-1 for the parts outside the CDR3, the full variable domain is DTGVSQNPRHKITKRGQNVTFRCDPISEHNRLYWYRQTLGQGPEFLTYFQNEAQLEKSRLLSDRFSAERPKGSFSTLEIQRTEQGDSAMYLCASSVEMVSRPEAFFGQGTRLTVV.

The chain couples TRBV19 to TRBJ2-2; 8 bases are a match to TRBD2. This CDR3 has 15 residues. V lost 7 bases to trimming and J lost 3 bases; unmatched junction nucleotides: 7. CDR1 and CDR2 (germline): LNHDA, SQIVND (reference sequence). DNA for the CDR3: TGTGCCAGTAAACGGGGGGGCGCGGACACCGGGGAGCTGTTTTTT. Translation gives CASKRGGADTGELFF.

V and J are TRBV27 and TRBJ1-4; D perhaps matches TRBD1 (5 bases). The germline V and J ends were trimmed by 3 bases and 1 base, with 9 bases remaining between them. CDR1 is MNHEY and CDR2 is SMNVEV in the germline V gene (reference sequence). The CDR3 consists of 15 residues. CDR3 nucleotide sequence: TGTGCCAGCAGTTTTATGGGGCAAACTAATGAAAAACTGTTTTTT. Amino acid sequence: CASSFMGQTNEKLFF. The entire variable domain, with the rest obtained from reference TRBV27 and TRBJ1-4, is as follows: EAQVTQNPRYLITVTGKKLTVTCSQNMNHEYMSWYRQDPGLGLRQIYYSMNVEVTDKGDVPEGYKVSRKEKRNFPLILESPSPNQTSLYFCASSFMGQTNEKLFFGSGTQLSVL.

The chain recombines TRBV5-5 with TRBJ1-1; no clear D. In germline, CDR1 is SGHKS, CDR2 YYEKEE (reference sequence). The CDR3 has 14 residues. V lost 2 bases, J lost 5 bases, and 13 bases lay in between. CDR3 residues: CASSFRGEWTEAFF. CDR3 bases: TGTGCCAGCAGCTTTCGAGGCGAGTGGACTGAAGCTTTCTTT.

This sequence joins TRBV6-4 and TRBJ1-1; TRBD1 agrees at 9 bases. The trim removed 6 bases at V and 3 bases at J, leaving 17 bases unmatched. The CDR3 extends over 18 amino acids. Germline loops: CDR1 MRHNA, CDR2 SNTAGT. Here the CDR3 DNA reads TGTGCCAGCAGATCCGAACCGGGACAGGGAAGTGAGGACACTGAAGCTTTCTTT. Its protein product is CASRSEPGQGSEDTEAFF.

This chain links TRBV28 with TRBJ1-2, with D possibly being TRBD1 (6 bases). Germline CDR1 MDHEN, CDR2 SYDVKM. This CDR3 comprises 15 residues. The V end was cut by 2 bases, the J end by 4 bases, with 14 bases between. The CDR3 nucleotides are TGTGCCAGCAGTTTAGGGCAGGGGCTTGCCTATGGCTACACCTTC. Translation: CASSLGQGLAYGYTF.

The rearrangement joins TRBV5-4 to TRBJ2-7, with 8 bases matching TRBD2. The CDR3 covers 15 residues. Losses at the gene ends were 0 bases for V and 0 bases for J; bases not matched to a gene: 2. The germline V gene encodes CDR1 SGHNT and CDR2 YYREEE (reference sequence). CDR3 protein: CASSLAGGPSYEQYF. Written as DNA, the CDR3 is TGTGCCAGCAGCTTGGCGGGAGGGCCCTCCTACGAGCAGTACTTC.

The chain employs TRBV29-1 and TRBJ2-2, with TRBD2 identical over 13 bases. The germline CDR1 and CDR2 sequences are SQVTM and ANQGSEA. This CDR3 is 15 amino acids long. With 4 bases clipped from V and 5 bases from J, the junction kept 4 bases outside the gene matches. The DNA of the CDR3 is TGCAGCGTTGGAGCGACTAGCGGGAGGACCGGGGAGCTGTTTTTT. Its protein is CSVGATSGRTGELFF.

The table lists this clone with a count of one. The rearrangement joins TRBV7-7 to TRBJ2-3, with TRBD2 matching 15 bases. The CDR3 runs to 15 residues. The V gene end was trimmed by 3 bases and the J gene end by 5 bases; junction bases not matched to a gene: 0. The germline V gene has CDR1 SSHAT and CDR2 FNYEAQ (reference sequence). CDR3 sequence reads: CASSLGLAGGDTQYF. The CDR3 DNA is TGTGCCAGCAGCTTGGGACTAGCGGGAGGAGATACGCAGTATTTT.

This CDR3 reads CAISESLGTSGRGEQYF. The CDR3, as DNA: TGTGCCATCAGTGAGTCCCTGGGGACTAGCGGGAGAGGCGAGCAGTACTTC. The J gene is TRBJ2-7, the V gene TRBV10-3, with 14 bases matching TRBD2. The CDR3 runs to 17 residues. Per germline, CDR1 ENHRY and CDR2 SYGVKD. Trimming removed 0 bases from V and 6 bases from J; junction bases left unmatched: 7.

This sequence joins TRBV5-1 and TRBJ2-1; no clear D gene. Germline CDR1 and CDR2: SGHRS and YFSETQ. Between the trimmed V and J ends, which lost 2 bases and 5 bases, there was a span of 8 bases. The CDR3 sequence is 13 residues long. This CDR3 is CASSLYSNNEQFF. CDR3 coding DNA: TGCGCCAGCAGCTTATACAGTAACAATGAGCAGTTCTTC. The whole variable domain, remainder taken from reference TRBV5-1 and TRBJ2-1, is KAGVTQTPRYLIKTRGQQVTLSCSPISGHRSVSWYQQTPGQGLQFLFEYFSETQRNKGNFPGRFSGRQFSNSRSEMNVSTLELGDSALYLCASSLYSNNEQFFGPGTRLTVL.